Below are 6 T cell receptor beta chains sequenced from a single sample in a study of blood T cell repertoires in COVID-19. Generated by immunoSEQ multiplex PCR, the TCRdb table keeps only in-frame clones and is missing some. The repertoire holds around 140,000 clones, with around 89% as singletons. Source material: peripheral blood. These receptors all come from a man aged 55-75 years with active or convalescent COVID-19.

The chain combines TRBV6-6 with TRBJ2-1, with D possibly matching TRBD2 (6 bases). With 5 bases removed from V and 3 bases from J, the gap between germline ends came to 14 bases. The V gene's germline CDR1 is MNHNY and CDR2 SVGAGI (reference sequence). The CDR3 has 15 residues. CDR3 DNA sequence: TGTGCCAGCAGTGACTACCGGGGGAACTACAATGAGCAGTTCTTC. Translating gives CASSDYRGNYNEQFF.

This chain connects TRBV28 to TRBJ1-2, with TRBD1 matching 8 bases. The CDR3 is made up of 15 amino acids. J was trimmed by 2 bases and V by 5 bases; bases with no gene match: 7. CDR1 and CDR2 from the germline V gene are MDHEN and SYDVKM. The CDR3 reads CASSPRGRLNYGYTF. CDR3 coding DNA: TGTGCCAGCAGTCCCAGGGGGCGCTTAAACTATGGCTACACCTTC.

The chain is built from TRBV11-2 and TRBJ1-3, with 8 bases matching TRBD1. V gave up 4 bases and J gave up 5 bases; unmatched junction bases: 7. The length of the CDR3 is 15 residues. Germline V gives CDR1 SGHAT, CDR2 FQNNGV. CDR3 sequence reads: CASSSYRGARNTIYF. In DNA form, the CDR3 reads TGTGCCAGCAGCTCGTACAGGGGGGCGAGAAACACCATATATTTT.

This chain links TRBV24-1 with TRBJ1-3; 8 nucleotides align to TRBD1. The CDR3 consists of 15 residues. Germline CDR1 and CDR2: KGHDR and SFDVKD. Trimming at V came to 2 bases and at J to 4 bases, leaving 3 bases not matched to a gene. The CDR3 nucleotides read TGTGCCACCAGTGATTCCAGGGGGCTGGGAAACACCATATATTTT. Protein sequence: CATSDSRGLGNTIYF.

This sequence joins TRBV10-3 and TRBJ1-2; TRBD1 matches 7 bases. The CDR3 sequence is 16 residues long. V lost 6 bases to trimming and J lost 3 bases; unmatched junction nucleotides: 13. CDR1 ENHRY and CDR2 SYGVKD come from the germline V gene. CDR3 protein: CAIRPRGRGEDYGYTF. The CDR3 nucleotides are TGTGCCATCAGACCAAGGGGGCGGGGTGAGGACTATGGCTACACCTTC.

The chain couples TRBV15 to TRBJ1-2; 10 bases line up with TRBD1. The CDR3 length is 14 residues. Germline CDR1 is LNHNV and CDR2 is YYDKDF (reference sequence). Germline trimming cut 5 bases from V and 4 bases from J; bases unmatched to any gene: 4. The CDR3 bases are TGTGCCACCAGCTGGGACAGGGGACCCTATGGCTACACCTTC. Translating it yields CATSWDRGPYGYTF.